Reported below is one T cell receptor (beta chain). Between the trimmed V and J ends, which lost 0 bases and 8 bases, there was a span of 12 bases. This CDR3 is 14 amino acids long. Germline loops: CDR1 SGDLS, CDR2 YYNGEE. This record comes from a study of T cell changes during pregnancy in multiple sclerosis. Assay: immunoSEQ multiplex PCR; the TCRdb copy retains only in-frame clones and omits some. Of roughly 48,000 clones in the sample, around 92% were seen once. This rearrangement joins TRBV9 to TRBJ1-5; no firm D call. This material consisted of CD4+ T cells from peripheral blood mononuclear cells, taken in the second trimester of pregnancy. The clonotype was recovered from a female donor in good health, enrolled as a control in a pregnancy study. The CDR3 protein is CASSVGPGIEPQHF. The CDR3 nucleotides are TGTGCCAGCAGCGTAGGTCCGGGTATAGAGCCCCAGCATTTT.